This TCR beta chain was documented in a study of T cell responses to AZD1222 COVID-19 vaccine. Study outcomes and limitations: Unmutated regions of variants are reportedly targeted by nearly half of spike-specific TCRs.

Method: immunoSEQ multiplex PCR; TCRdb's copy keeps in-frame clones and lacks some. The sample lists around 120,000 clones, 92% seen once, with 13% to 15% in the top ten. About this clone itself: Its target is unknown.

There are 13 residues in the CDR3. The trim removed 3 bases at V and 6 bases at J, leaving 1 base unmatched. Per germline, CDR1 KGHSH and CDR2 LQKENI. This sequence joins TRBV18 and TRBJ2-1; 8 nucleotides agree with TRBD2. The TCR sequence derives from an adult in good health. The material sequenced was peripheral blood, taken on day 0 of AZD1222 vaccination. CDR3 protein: CASSPGLANEQFF. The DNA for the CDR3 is TGTGCCAGCTCACCTGGACTAGCCAATGAGCAGTTCTTC.